The 11 T cell receptor beta chains below were found in one sample sequenced in a study of blood T cell repertoires in COVID-19. Clones were sequenced by immunoSEQ multiplex PCR, and TCRdb holds only the in-frame ones, with some missing. The data contain 410,000 or so clones, 80% to 90% of them seen just once; the ten biggest clones take up almost 1.5%. Sequenced sample: peripheral blood. Receptors originate from a woman in her 30s with active or convalescent COVID-19.

This clone was counted a few times. The chain carries TRBV14 and TRBJ2-1; maybe TRBD2 (5 bases). The germline V gene has CDR1 SGHDN and CDR2 FVKESK. The CDR3 has 13 residues. V shed 1 base and J shed 10 bases, with 11 bases lying between them. Here the CDR3 DNA reads TGTGCCAGCAGCCAAGGACTACCTCGGGAGCAGTTCTTC. Translation gives CASSQGLPREQFF.

This sequence joins TRBV28 and TRBJ1-5; 8 bases match TRBD1. Germline trimming cut 6 bases from V and 6 bases from J; bases unmatched to any gene: 10. The CDR3 has 15 residues. Germline-derived CDR1 and CDR2 are MDHEN and SYDVKM. The CDR3 reads CASSRAQGAAQPQHF. CDR3 coding DNA: TGTGCCAGCAGCAGGGCTCAGGGGGCAGCTCAGCCCCAGCATTTT.

The V and J genes are TRBV27 and TRBJ2-7, with 16 bases identical to TRBD2. V shed 8 bases, J shed 4 bases, and the junction held 2 bases outside the gene matches. Germline lookup yields CDR1 MNHEY and CDR2 SMNVEV (reference sequence). This CDR3 is 14 amino acids long. CDR3 DNA: TGTGCCAGCCGGGGACTAGCGGGAGGGTACGAGCAGTACTTC. This gives the protein CASRGLAGGYEQYF.

The chain is built from TRBV5-8 and TRBJ2-5; TRBD1 agrees at 7 bases. V dropped 4 bases and J dropped 4; count of bases not matched to a gene: 7. Germline V gives CDR1 SGHTS, CDR2 YDEGEE. This CDR3 is built from 14 residues. CDR3 amino acids: CASSPWGQRETQYF. The CDR3 DNA follows: TGTGCCAGCAGCCCCTGGGGACAGCGAGAGACCCAGTACTTC.

The rearrangement uses TRBV11-3 and TRBJ2-3; 9 bases match TRBD2. The V gene's germline CDR1 is SGHNT and CDR2 YENEEA. This CDR3 has 16 residues. V was pared by 2 bases and J by 2 bases, with 5 bases of the junction left unmatched. The CDR3 sequence is CASSLRAGGFTDTQYF. In DNA, the CDR3 is TGTGCCAGCAGCTTACGAGCGGGGGGCTTCACAGATACGCAGTATTTT.

V usage is TRBV6-5 and J usage is TRBJ1-1; 7 bases fit TRBD1. CDR3 length equals 15 residues. Germline CDR1 reads MNHEY; CDR2 reads SVGAGI. J was trimmed by 4 bases and V by 6 bases; bases with no gene match: 11. CDR3 loop: CASRSQAGGFTEAFF. The CDR3 coding sequence is TGTGCCAGCAGGTCCCAGGCAGGGGGTTTCACTGAAGCTTTCTTT.

This clone was recorded once. CDR3 amino acids: CASSGGQTGAHEKLFF. CDR3 nucleotides: TGTGCCAGCAGCGGCGGGCAGACAGGAGCGCACGAAAAACTGTTTTTT. The chain couples TRBV5-4 to TRBJ1-4; a weak D match, TRBD1 (6 bases). Trimming removed 4 bases at V and 8 bases at J, with 21 bases between. The CDR3 spans 16 residues. Germline lookup yields CDR1 SGHNT and CDR2 YYREEE (reference sequence).

V usage is TRBV30 and J usage is TRBJ1-2; 8 nucleotides match TRBD1. The CDR3 is 15 residues long. Germline CDR1 reads GTSNPN; CDR2 reads SVGIG (reference sequence). V lost 3 bases to trimming and J lost 4 bases; unmatched junction nucleotides: 10. This chain's CDR3 is CAWRDPGGLFYGYTF. The CDR3 DNA reads TGTGCCTGGAGGGACCCAGGGGGCTTGTTCTATGGCTACACCTTC.

This clone was recorded once. The rearrangement joins TRBV11-2 to TRBJ2-3; 13 nucleotides match TRBD2. Losses at the gene ends were 2 bases for V and 5 bases for J; bases not matched to a gene: 13. The CDR3 covers 19 residues. From germline, CDR1 is SGHAT and CDR2 FQNNGV. The CDR3 is CASSLRALTLAGGLDTQYF. The CDR3, as DNA: TGTGCCAGCAGCTTACGGGCCCTAACACTAGCGGGAGGGTTAGATACGCAGTATTTT.

This sequence joins TRBV27 and TRBJ1-5; D ambiguous. This CDR3 contains 13 residues. Trimming removed 7 bases at V and 3 bases at J, with 10 bases between. Germline-derived CDR1 and CDR2 are MNHEY and SMNVEV (reference sequence). The CDR3 loop reads CASNAGFNQPQHF. CDR3 bases: TGTGCCAGCAACGCGGGGTTCAATCAGCCCCAGCATTTT.

This chain links TRBV9 with TRBJ2-5, with 7 nucleotides matching TRBD1. The germline gives CDR1 SGDLS, CDR2 YYNGEE. The junction had 16 bases not matched to a gene; V was cut back by 3 bases and J by 2 bases. The CDR3 is 18 amino acids. The DNA for the CDR3 is TGTGCCAGCAGCGACACTGGCTATCCGGGACAGATACAAGAGACCCAGTACTTC. Amino acids: CASSDTGYPGQIQETQYF.